These 23 T cell receptor beta chains were sequenced from one sample in a study of technical replicates of blood from a few donors. Using immunoSEQ multiplex PCR, the repertoire was profiled, and TCRdb retains in-frame clones only, with some absent. The sample has some 74,000 clones, roughly 96% seen once. Material: T cells isolated from PBMCs. The receptors stem from a human donor in good health.

The chain combines TRBV11-2 with TRBJ2-7; D unclear. Trimming cost V 5 bases and J 5 bases, with 7 bases left between them. CDR1 is SGHAT, CDR2 FQNNGV, per germline. The CDR3 extends over 11 amino acids. CDR3 sequence reads: CASSPYDEQYF. Here the CDR3 DNA reads TGTGCCAGCAGCCCCTATGACGAGCAGTACTTC. Filled out from reference TRBV11-2 and TRBJ2-7, the complete variable domain reads EAGVAQSPRYKIIEKRQSVAFWCNPISGHATLYWYQQILGQGPKLLIQFQNNGVVDDSQLPKDRFSAERLKGVDSTLKIQPAKLEDSAVYLCASSPYDEQYFGPGTRLTVT.

V and J are TRBV5-4 and TRBJ1-1; 7 bases fit TRBD1. Germline loops: CDR1 SGHNT, CDR2 YYREEE (reference sequence). With 5 bases clipped from V and 6 bases from J, the junction kept 7 bases outside the gene matches. The CDR3 has 13 residues. The CDR3 coding sequence is TGTGCCAGCAGTTTTACCGGGACAGCTGAAGCTTTCTTT. As protein: CASSFTGTAEAFF.

V is TRBV5-4 and J is TRBJ2-1, with TRBD2 identical over 10 bases. Trimming took 4 bases from V and 3 from J; bases not matched to a gene: 10. Germline assignment: CDR1 SGHNT and CDR2 YYREEE (reference sequence). The CDR3 spans 17 residues. The CDR3 sequence: CASSPTAGTSVYNEQFF. The CDR3 DNA reads as TGTGCCAGCAGCCCGACTGCCGGGACTAGCGTCTACAATGAGCAGTTCTTC.

V usage is TRBV28 and J usage is TRBJ1-2, with TRBD1 as a possible D gene (5 bases). The V gene lost 5 bases and the J gene lost 4 bases, with 5 bases spanning the gap. The CDR3 has 11 amino acids. Germline CDR1 reads MDHEN; CDR2 reads SYDVKM. The CDR3 region is CASSQGYGYTF. CDR3 coding DNA: TGTGCCAGCAGTCAGGGCTATGGCTACACCTTC.

The rearrangement uses TRBV7-9 and TRBJ1-1; no clear D. The germline V and J ends were trimmed by 1 base and 3 bases, with 18 bases remaining between them. CDR3 length: 17 amino acids. Per the germline V gene, CDR1 is SEHNR and CDR2 is FQNEAQ (reference sequence). The CDR3 here is CASSLGKWGAEDTEAFF. The CDR3 bases are TGTGCCAGCAGCTTAGGGAAATGGGGAGCGGAGGACACTGAAGCTTTCTTT.

This clone was seen just once. This chain uses TRBV15 with TRBJ2-7; perhaps TRBD1 as D (6 bases). This CDR3 is 14 amino acids long. V was cut by 0 bases and J by 6 bases, with 12 bases left in between. In germline, CDR1 is LNHNV, CDR2 YYDKDF (reference sequence). The CDR3 nucleotides read TGTGCCACCAGCAGAGATCCCGGGACACTCGAGCAGTACTTC. As protein: CATSRDPGTLEQYF.

This clone was recorded only once. The chain combines TRBV6-5 with TRBJ1-3; tentatively, D is TRBD1 (5 bases). The V end lost 3 bases, the J end lost 0 bases, and 6 bases lay between the germline ends. The CDR3 extends over 14 amino acids. CDR1 and CDR2 (germline): MNHEY, SVGAGI. Here the CDR3 reads CASSYTGSGNTIYF. The CDR3 bases are TGTGCCAGCAGTTATACAGGCTCTGGAAACACCATATATTTT.

This clone was seen just once. The chain links TRBV10-3 to TRBJ1-5; TRBD1 aligns across 8 bases. With 7 bases clipped from V and 4 bases from J, the junction kept 6 bases outside the gene matches. This CDR3 region has 14 residues. The germline gives CDR1 ENHRY, CDR2 SYGVKD. This CDR3 is CAINDRGVNQPQHF. The CDR3, as DNA: TGTGCCATCAATGACAGGGGAGTTAATCAGCCCCAGCATTTT.

The chain links TRBV27 to TRBJ2-3, with 14 positions matching TRBD2. Germline V CDR1 and CDR2: MNHEY, SMNVEV (reference sequence). This CDR3 has 19 residues. V shed 5 bases and J 2 bases; nucleotides not matched to a gene: 12. DNA for the CDR3: TGTGCCAGCAGTCCAGCCATGACTAGCGGGGGGGCCCCCACAGATACGCAGTATTTT. As protein: CASSPAMTSGGAPTDTQYF.

The chain combines TRBV25-1 with TRBJ1-4, with D possibly matching TRBD1 (6 bases). V was shortened by 8 bases and J by 3 bases, with 13 bases between the two germline ends. The CDR3 spans 14 residues. Germline lookup yields CDR1 MGHDK and CDR2 SYGVNS. The CDR3 sequence is CASVGGVANEKLFF. The CDR3 DNA sequence: TGTGCCAGCGTTGGGGGCGTAGCTAATGAAAAACTGTTTTTT.

This chain joins TRBV10-3 and TRBJ1-2; D might be TRBD1 (6 bases). The CDR3 has 13 amino acids. Germline lookup yields CDR1 ENHRY and CDR2 SYGVKD. V was clipped by 0 bases and J by 4 bases, with 6 bases between them. The CDR3 region has the DNA TGTGCCATCAGTGAGTCAGGGGGCTATGGCTACACCTTC. Encoded protein: CAISESGGYGYTF.

J is TRBJ2-1 and V is TRBV6-6; possible D gene TRBD2, 6 bases. Looked up from germline, CDR1 is MNHNY and CDR2 is SVGAGI (reference sequence). CDR3 length: 15 amino acids. The V and J ends lost 6 bases and 6 bases respectively, with 18 bases between them. The CDR3 sequence: CASRVTGERRNEQFF. The CDR3 DNA reads TGTGCCAGCAGGGTCACGGGAGAACGTCGCAATGAGCAGTTCTTC.

As concerns this clone: Relative to the germline gene, one junction end is altered; a read error may explain this. The J gene is TRBJ2-7, the V gene TRBV14, with D perhaps matching TRBD2 (5 bases). Germline V CDR1 and CDR2: SGHDN, FVKESK. The CDR3 is 14 residues long. The CDR3 here is CASSPTPTTTNYNF. CDR3 DNA sequence: TGTGCCAGCAGCCCCACACCGACTACAACCAATTACAACTTC. The full variable domain, completed using reference TRBV14 and TRBJ2-7, is EAGVTQFPSHSVIEKGQTVTLRCDPISGHDNLYWYRRVMGKEIKFLLHFVKESKQDESGMPNNRFLAERTGGTYSTLKVQPAELEDSGVYFCASSPTPTTTNYNFGPGTRLTVT.

This rearrangement joins TRBV5-5 to TRBJ1-5, with D possibly being TRBD1 (5 bases). Germline values: CDR1 SGHKS, CDR2 YYEKEE (reference sequence). The CDR3 extends over 15 amino acids. V lost 4 bases and J 5 bases, leaving 16 bases between the germline ends. CDR3 nucleotides: TGTGCCAGCAGCGCGGAGCAAGGGGATCATCAGCCCCAGCATTTT. Amino acids: CASSAEQGDHQPQHF.

This chain connects TRBV4-1 to TRBJ2-3; 9 bases fit TRBD1. The J segment lost 4 bases and the V segment lost 0 bases, leaving 8 bases of the junction unmatched. Looked up from germline, CDR1 is MGHRA and CDR2 is YSYEKL. CDR3 length: 17 amino acids. CDR3 bases: TGCGCCAGCAGCCAAGATGAGGGGTGGGACAGGGCAGATACGCAGTATTTT. This codes for CASSQDEGWDRADTQYF.

This clone occurred a few times. J is TRBJ2-3 and V is TRBV6-1; TRBD1 matches 7 bases. V lost 2 bases and J lost 1; bases outside the gene matches: 3. The CDR3 sequence is 15 residues long. Germline-derived CDR1 and CDR2 are MNHNS and SASEGT. For the CDR3, the DNA is TGTGCCAGCAGTGAACGACAGGGCGGCACAGATACGCAGTATTTT. Translation gives CASSERQGGTDTQYF.

The chain recombines TRBV11-3 with TRBJ2-1; D may be TRBD2 (6 bases). The CDR3 spans 17 residues. The germline CDR1 and CDR2 sequences are SGHNT and YENEEA. Trimming cost V 5 bases and J 0 bases, with 17 bases left between them. As DNA, the CDR3 is TGTGCCAGCAGCCCCCAAAGCTGGGGGGACTCCTACAATGAGCAGTTCTTC. Protein sequence: CASSPQSWGDSYNEQFF.

The rearrangement joins TRBV6-1 to TRBJ1-1; possibly TRBD1 for D (5 bases). CDR3 length: 14 residues. CDR1 is MNHNS and CDR2 is SASEGT in the germline V gene. The V and J ends lost 4 bases and 5 bases respectively, with 14 bases between them. Here the CDR3 DNA reads TGTGCCAGCAGTGCAATGGGGGGGAGGACTGAAGCTTTCTTT. This translates into CASSAMGGRTEAFF.

This chain links TRBV7-9 with TRBJ1-1; weak D call: TRBD1 (6 bases). There are 14 residues in the CDR3. Trimming removed 6 bases at V and 1 base at J, with 12 bases between. Per germline, CDR1 SEHNR and CDR2 FQNEAQ (reference sequence). CDR3 residues: CASRSDRENTEAFF. The CDR3 DNA follows: TGTGCCAGCAGATCGGACAGAGAGAACACTGAAGCTTTCTTT.

This sequence joins TRBV12-5 and TRBJ2-7, with 8 bases aligning to TRBD2. Germline V gene data show CDR1 as LGHNT and CDR2 as FRNRAP. CDR3 size: 15 residues. V shed 4 bases, J shed 4 bases, and the junction held 9 bases outside the gene matches. The CDR3 region is CASGSLAGNKYEQYF. The CDR3, as DNA: TGTGCTAGTGGTTCGTTAGCGGGGAATAAGTACGAGCAGTACTTC.

This chain links TRBV4-2 with TRBJ2-7, with 7 bases aligning to TRBD2. J was trimmed by 0 bases and V by 0 bases; bases with no gene match: 5. The CDR3 loop spans 16 amino acids. In germline, CDR1 is LGHNA, CDR2 YNFKEQ. The CDR3 region has the DNA TGTGCCAGCAGCCAAGATCGCCTAGCGGTCTCCTACGAGCAGTACTTC. The encoded protein is CASSQDRLAVSYEQYF.

V usage is TRBV4-1 and J usage is TRBJ1-4, with D possibly TRBD1 on 5 matching bases. The CDR3 spans 15 residues. V was trimmed by 0 bases and J by 7 bases, leaving 12 bases between them. CDR1 and CDR2 from the germline V gene are MGHRA and YSYEKL. The CDR3 region has the DNA TGCGCCAGCAGCCAAGATGGGGCGGAGGGTGAAAAACTGTTTTTT. Residues: CASSQDGAEGEKLFF.

This chain links TRBV21-1 with TRBJ2-7; no DNA check was done on the table's D call, TRBD2. TRBV21-1 is a pseudogene locus. The CDR3 runs 15 residues. This CDR3 reads CASSKGRGGRDEQYF. The CDR3 bases are TGTGCCAGCAGCAAGGGGAGGGGGGGGCGTGACGAGCAGTACTTC.